Shown below are 13 T cell receptor beta chains from a single sample sequenced in a study of T cells after yellow fever vaccination. One entry per CDR3 protein, called by TCRdb with MiXCR from the 5' RACE reads. The sample consists of some 220,000 distinct CDR3 sequences, approximately 3% of them appearing once. Sample: CD4+ T cells sorted from PBMCs, taken 10 days after the yellow fever booster vaccination. These receptor sequences come from a man between 18 and 35 years old who received the YFV17D yellow fever vaccine.

The V and J genes are TRBV7-9 and TRBJ2-7; 8 bases line up with TRBD1. This CDR3 contains 14 residues. The V segment lost 3 bases and the J segment 9 bases; nucleotides outside the gene matches: 10. Germline loops: CDR1 SEHNR, CDR2 FQNEAQ (reference sequence). The CDR3 here is CASSFQGQDVLQYF. CDR3 coding DNA: TGTGCCAGCAGCTTCCAGGGACAGGACGTTCTGCAGTACTTC. The variable domain in full, with the rest retrieved from reference TRBV7-9 and TRBJ2-7, is DTGVSQNPRHKITKRGQNVTFRCDPISEHNRLYWYRQTLGQGPEFLTYFQNEAQLEKSRLLSDRFSAERPKGSFSTLEIQRTEQGDSAMYLCASSFQGQDVLQYFGPGTRLTVT.

This clonotype has a count of ten or more. This sequence joins TRBV20-1 and TRBJ2-2; D is uncertain. The CDR3 sequence is 12 residues long. V was pared by 6 bases and J by 5 bases, with 10 bases between. Germline values: CDR1 DFQATT, CDR2 SNEGSKA (reference sequence). CDR3 amino acids: CSAPEVTGELFF. In DNA form, the CDR3 reads TGCAGTGCCCCGGAAGTAACCGGGGAGCTGTTTTTT.

This clonotype was recorded at least ten times. V is TRBV4-1 and J is TRBJ2-5; D may be TRBD1 or TRBD2 (6 bases each). Germline loops: CDR1 MGHRA, CDR2 YSYEKL. V lost 0 bases and J 7 bases, leaving 18 bases between the germline ends. CDR3 length: 16 amino acids. The CDR3 nucleotides read TGCGCCAGCAGCCAAGAAGGGGACACCGGGGGAGGGACCCAGTACTTC. Protein product: CASSQEGDTGGGTQYF.

This CDR3 is CASRRTAGNTIYF. The CDR3 DNA reads as TGTGCCAGCAGAAGGACGGCTGGAAACACCATATATTTT. The V and J genes are TRBV6-5 and TRBJ1-3; no clear D gene. The germline gives CDR1 MNHEY, CDR2 SVGAGI. This CDR3 comprises 13 residues. V gave up 6 bases and J gave up 2 bases, with 8 bases separating them.

This clonotype was seen at least ten times. This chain uses TRBV7-8 with TRBJ1-2, with D unclear. CDR1 is SGHVS and CDR2 is FQNEAQ in the germline V gene. The CDR3 sequence is 15 residues long. V dropped 0 bases and J dropped 5 bases, with 13 bases sitting between them. The CDR3: CASSLALREEYGYTF. The DNA for the CDR3 is TGTGCCAGCAGCTTAGCGCTGCGGGAGGAATATGGCTACACCTTC.

This clonotype occurred many times. The chain combines TRBV6-6 with TRBJ1-1, with 7 bases aligning to TRBD1. The germline V gene encodes CDR1 MNHNY and CDR2 SVGAGI (reference sequence). The CDR3 totals 14 residues. Trimming took 5 bases from V and 7 from J; bases not matched to a gene: 10. The chain's CDR3 is CASSPDRAAGEAFF. DNA for the CDR3: TGTGCCAGCAGTCCCGACAGGGCGGCGGGTGAAGCTTTCTTT.

This clonotype was seen at least ten times. Here the CDR3 reads CATSDSTSGGRNTGELFF. CDR3 DNA sequence: TGTGCCACCAGTGACTCGACTAGCGGGGGCCGAAACACCGGGGAGCTGTTTTTT. The chain is built from TRBV24-1 and TRBJ2-2; TRBD2 matches 12 bases. Unmatched junction bases numbered 7, after V lost 4 bases and J lost 2 bases. Germline CDR1 is KGHDR and CDR2 is SFDVKD. The CDR3 covers 18 residues.

This clonotype was seen more than once but under ten times. The CDR3 region has the DNA TGCAGTGTTCCGGGGGCTAGCGGGGGTCTAGCGGAGCAGTTCTTC. It encodes CSVPGASGGLAEQFF. J is TRBJ2-1 and V is TRBV20-1; 10 bases match TRBD2. CDR1 is DFQATT, CDR2 SNEGSKA, per germline (reference sequence). V trimming: 7 bases; J trimming: 10 bases; junction bases outside the gene matches: 16. The CDR3 is 15 amino acids.

This clonotype was counted many times. V and J are TRBV14 and TRBJ1-6, with D possibly TRBD1 on 6 matching bases. V lost 6 bases, J lost 9 bases, and 15 bases lay in between. This CDR3 has 14 residues. Germline assignment: CDR1 SGHDN and CDR2 FVKESK. The CDR3 protein is CASSPGRGASPLHF. CDR3 DNA sequence: TGTGCCAGCAGTCCGGGCAGGGGAGCTTCACCCCTCCACTTT. The full variable domain, rest sourced from reference TRBV14 and TRBJ1-6, is EAGVTQFPSHSVIEKGQTVTLRCDPISGHDNLYWYRRVMGKEIKFLLHFVKESKQDESGMPNNRFLAERTGGTYSTLKVQPAELEDSGVYFCASSPGRGASPLHFGNGTRLTVT.

This clonotype was detected a few times. The genes are TRBV3-1 and TRBJ1-2; D may be TRBD1 (5 bases). V lost 1 base to trimming and J lost 0 bases, with 18 bases between them. The length of the CDR3 is 18 residues. Germline V gene sequence: CDR1 LGHDT, CDR2 YNNKEL (reference sequence). The CDR3 here is CASSQGRRGERPNYGYTF. The CDR3 nucleotides read TGTGCCAGCAGCCAAGGCCGTAGGGGCGAGCGCCCTAACTATGGCTACACCTTC.

This clonotype has a count of ten or more. The chain joins TRBV5-5 to TRBJ2-7; D unclear. The CDR3 is made up of 14 amino acids. Trimming took off 2 bases at V and 1 base at J, with 10 bases between the two ends. Germline V lookup: CDR1 SGHKS, CDR2 YYEKEE (reference sequence). CDR3 nucleotide sequence: TGTGCCAGCAGCTTTGATATTTTATCCTACGAGCAGTACGTC. This sequence encodes CASSFDILSYEQYV.

This clonotype was found many times. The chain carries TRBV7-9 and TRBJ2-3; TRBD2 matches 7 bases. Germline values: CDR1 SEHNR, CDR2 FQNEAQ (reference sequence). This CDR3 is built from 14 residues. The J segment lost 2 bases and the V segment lost 2 bases, leaving 1 base of the junction unmatched. The CDR3 spells CASSLRGVTDTQYF. The CDR3 coding sequence is TGTGCCAGCAGCTTACGGGGGGTCACAGATACGCAGTATTTT.

The sample holds a few counts of this clonotype. The J gene is TRBJ2-1, the V gene TRBV20-1; maybe TRBD2 (6 bases). The CDR3 has 16 residues. Deletions cut 0 bases from V and 4 bases from J, with 16 bases between. Per the germline V gene, CDR1 is DFQATT and CDR2 is SNEGSKA (reference sequence). The CDR3 region has the DNA TGCAGTGCTAGAGATCCCAACCGCGGGGAATACAATGAGCAGTTCTTC. It yields the protein CSARDPNRGEYNEQFF.